The 27 T cell receptor beta chains presented below share a single source sample, sequenced in a study of regulatory dendritic cells for organ transplantation. Sequencing was performed with immunoSEQ multiplex PCR; in TCRdb, only in-frame clones are kept and a portion is missing. This sample carries 20,000 to 25,000 clones, about 70% of them seen once, and the ten largest clones take around 1%. Material: memory CD4+ T cells from blood. Subset meaning: CD45RO+ memory T cells. Every receptor here comes from a human donor in good health.

This clone has more than one count but fewer than ten. J is TRBJ2-7 and V is TRBV27, with TRBD2 matching over 11 bases. The CDR3 length is 18 residues. Trimming cost V 2 bases and J 2 bases; bases outside gene matches: 11. CDR1 and CDR2 (germline): MNHEY, SMNVEV (reference sequence). CDR3 in DNA: TGTGCCAGCAGTTTAATGCTAGCGGGGGGCCGTACGGCCTACGAGCAGTACTTC. Its protein product is CASSLMLAGGRTAYEQYF.

This chain uses TRBV6-4 with TRBJ1-1; 11 bases are a match to TRBD1. The J segment lost 10 bases and the V segment lost 3 bases, leaving 1 base of the junction unmatched. The CDR3 is 12 amino acids. Per the germline V gene, CDR1 is MRHNA and CDR2 is SNTAGT. The CDR3 DNA sequence: TGTGCCAGCAGTGAAGGGACAGGGGGAGCTTTCTTT. Amino acids: CASSEGTGGAFF.

The chain is built from TRBV7-9 and TRBJ1-3, with 7 bases matching TRBD1. This CDR3 comprises 15 residues. Germline V gene lookup returns CDR1 SEHNR and CDR2 FQNEAQ (reference sequence). With V trimmed by 1 base and J by 1 base, 1 base remained unmatched. CDR3 sequence: CASSLDRGSGNTIYF. The CDR3 DNA follows: TGTGCCAGCAGCTTAGACAGGGGATCTGGAAACACCATATATTTT.

The chain couples TRBV7-2 to TRBJ2-1, with 16 bases lining up with TRBD2. The junction had 1 base not matched to a gene; V was cut back by 4 bases and J by 1 base. Germline values: CDR1 SGHTA, CDR2 FQGNSA. The CDR3 covers 17 residues. The CDR3 here is CASSWGLAGGSYNEQFF. CDR3 sequence (DNA): TGTGCCAGCAGCTGGGGACTAGCGGGGGGGTCCTACAATGAGCAGTTCTTC. The whole variable domain, filled in from reference TRBV7-2 and TRBJ2-1, reads GAGVSQSPSNKVTEKGKDVELRCDPISGHTALYWYRQSLGQGLEFLIYFQGNSAPDKSGLPSDRFSAERTGGSVSTLTIQRTQQEDSAVYLCASSWGLAGGSYNEQFFGPGTRLTVL.

The chain uses TRBV18 and TRBJ2-7; maybe TRBD2 (6 bases). From germline, CDR1 is KGHSH and CDR2 LQKENI. The length of the CDR3 is 15 residues. With 0 bases removed from V and 5 bases from J, the gap between germline ends came to 14 bases. Here the CDR3 DNA reads TGTGCCAGCTCACCACCTGGACCGCGGGGCGACGAGCAGTACTTC. Translation: CASSPPGPRGDEQYF.

The sample holds one count of this clone. The J gene is TRBJ2-5, the V gene TRBV11-2, with 15 bases fitting TRBD2. Germline V gene data show CDR1 as SGHAT and CDR2 as FQNNGV. V lost 6 bases to trimming and J lost 4 bases; unmatched junction nucleotides: 6. CDR3 length equals 16 residues. For the CDR3, the DNA is TGTGCCAGCAGTCAGGGGACTAGCGGGGGGTCAGAGACCCAGTACTTC. Translated: CASSQGTSGGSETQYF. Using reference TRBV11-2 and TRBJ2-5 for the parts outside the CDR3, the full variable domain is EAGVAQSPRYKIIEKRQSVAFWCNPISGHATLYWYQQILGQGPKLLIQFQNNGVVDDSQLPKDRFSAERLKGVDSTLKIQPAKLEDSAVYLCASSQGTSGGSETQYFGPGTRLLVL.

The chain has TRBV27 and TRBJ2-1; possibly TRBD1 for D (5 bases). The ends were cut back, 2 bases at V and 9 bases at J, with 14 bases in the middle. The CDR3 runs 14 residues. CDR1 is MNHEY, CDR2 SMNVEV, per germline (reference sequence). CDR3 nucleotides: TGTGCCAGCAGTTTAGTCCCCCAGGGTGGTGAGCAGTTCTTC. This translates into CASSLVPQGGEQFF.

The V and J genes are TRBV7-9 and TRBJ1-1, with 9 bases identical to TRBD1. Trimming at V came to 5 bases and at J to 11 bases, leaving 6 bases not matched to a gene. Germline assignment: CDR1 SEHNR and CDR2 FQNEAQ (reference sequence). The CDR3 loop spans 12 amino acids. The CDR3: CASSADRGKAFF. The CDR3 DNA follows: TGTGCCAGCAGCGCTGACAGGGGGAAGGCTTTCTTT.

The rearrangement joins TRBV5-5 to TRBJ1-2; TRBD1 matches at 10 bases. This CDR3 has 14 amino acids. Germline loops: CDR1 SGHKS, CDR2 YYEKEE (reference sequence). Unmatched junction bases numbered 3, after V lost 4 bases and J lost 3 bases. As DNA, the CDR3 is TGTGCCAGCAGCGACAGGGGGCTGGACTATGGCTACACCTTC. This sequence encodes CASSDRGLDYGYTF.

V is TRBV7-2 and J is TRBJ1-1; D not resolved. This CDR3 has 11 amino acids. CDR1 and CDR2 from the germline V gene are SGHTA and FQGNSA. The ends were cut back, 3 bases at V and 9 bases at J, with 8 bases in the middle. The CDR3 nucleotides are TGTGCCAGCAGCTTTAGGAGTCAAGCTTTCTTT. This gives the protein CASSFRSQAFF.

This clone was recorded a few times. The chain links TRBV5-1 to TRBJ1-6, with 9 nucleotides matching TRBD1. Germline CDR1 is SGHRS and CDR2 is YFSETQ. The CDR3 spans 17 residues. J gave up 7 bases and V 3 bases, and 11 bases lay outside the gene matches. DNA for the CDR3: TGCGCCAGCAGCTCTACTACACCCGGACAGGGGAATTCACCCCTCCACTTT. Its translation: CASSSTTPGQGNSPLHF.

The gene calls are TRBV10-3 and TRBJ1-6, with TRBD1 matching over 7 bases. CDR1 is ENHRY and CDR2 is SYGVKD in the germline V gene. Germline trimming cut 8 bases from V and 9 bases from J; bases unmatched to any gene: 7. The CDR3 covers 13 residues. The CDR3 spells CAIQRDRSSPLHF. CDR3 nucleotides: TGTGCCATCCAAAGGGACAGAAGTTCACCCCTCCACTTT.

The sample holds a few counts of this clone. This chain connects TRBV7-2 to TRBJ1-2; the D is unclear. This CDR3 region has 16 residues. Germline V gives CDR1 SGHTA, CDR2 FQGNSA. Trimming pared 5 bases from V and 0 bases from J, leaving 16 bases between. The DNA of the CDR3 is TGTGCCAGCAGCCGCACCCCGCGGGATTCTAACTATGGCTACACCTTC. It is translated as CASSRTPRDSNYGYTF.

CDR3 in amino acids: CASSSQGASSGNTIYF. DNA for the CDR3: TGTGCCAGCAGCTCACAGGGTGCGAGCTCTGGAAACACCATATATTTT. The J gene is TRBJ1-3, the V gene TRBV5-4; the D gene is possibly TRBD1 (6 bases). There are 16 residues in the CDR3. Germline values: CDR1 SGHNT, CDR2 YYREEE (reference sequence). Deletions cut 3 bases from V and 0 bases from J, with 13 bases between.

V and J are TRBV2 and TRBJ1-2, with a tentative D call TRBD1 (5 bases). V gave up 3 bases and J gave up 7 bases, with 9 bases separating them. Germline loops: CDR1 SNHLY, CDR2 FYNNEI. The CDR3 has 12 residues. DNA for the CDR3: TGTGCCAGCAGTGACGAAAGGGGTGGCTACACCTTC. It translates to CASSDERGGYTF.

The chain couples TRBV5-8 to TRBJ1-5, with 9 bases matching TRBD1. Trimming at V came to 3 bases and at J to 9 bases, leaving 7 bases not matched to a gene. Germline-derived CDR1 and CDR2 are SGHTS and YDEGEE. This CDR3 has 14 amino acids. The CDR3 sequence: CASSYGDREGPQHF. The CDR3 DNA sequence: TGTGCCAGCAGCTACGGGGACAGGGAAGGGCCCCAGCATTTT.

The chain joins TRBV10-3 to TRBJ2-3; TRBD2 agrees at 9 bases. Germline CDR1 and CDR2: ENHRY and SYGVKD. V lost 3 bases and J lost 3; bases outside the gene matches: 4. The CDR3 runs 15 residues. In DNA form, the CDR3 reads TGTGCCATCAGTGACCCGACTAGCGGAACAGATACGCAGTATTTT. Protein: CAISDPTSGTDTQYF.

The rearrangement joins TRBV2 to TRBJ1-2; TRBD1 matches 7 bases. There are 13 residues in the CDR3. V lost 4 bases and J lost 8; bases outside the gene matches: 7. The germline gives CDR1 SNHLY, CDR2 FYNNEI. This CDR3 is CASSGQGRRGYTF. The CDR3 DNA sequence: TGTGCCAGCAGTGGACAGGGACGACGGGGCTACACCTTC.

The chain joins TRBV2 to TRBJ2-7; 7 nucleotides match TRBD1. V dropped 7 bases and J dropped 1; count of bases not matched to a gene: 7. The germline V gene has CDR1 SNHLY and CDR2 FYNNEI. The CDR3 consists of 14 residues. The CDR3 DNA is TGTGCCAGCATTTCAACAGGGGCATCCTACGAGCAGTACTTC. Translation gives CASISTGASYEQYF.

This clone was observed a handful of times. The chain is built from TRBV5-5 and TRBJ2-1, with no clear D. V lost 4 bases and J lost 9, with 17 bases in between. The CDR3 runs 14 residues. Germline lookup yields CDR1 SGHKS and CDR2 YYEKEE (reference sequence). DNA of the CDR3: TGTGCCAGCAGCCTGGCATTTGGAGAGATTGAGCAGTTCTTC. This codes for CASSLAFGEIEQFF.

In its sample, this clone is medium-sized (0.01 to 0.1%). The chain employs TRBV7-9 and TRBJ1-2, with 7 bases lining up with TRBD1. The CDR3 is 14 residues long. V lost 8 bases, J lost 7 bases, and 13 bases stayed unmatched. Germline CDR1 SEHNR, CDR2 FQNEAQ (reference sequence). The chain's CDR3 is CASSTYRGKVGYTF. CDR3 coding DNA: TGTGCCAGCTCTACATACAGGGGAAAGGTTGGCTACACCTTC.

This sequence joins TRBV4-1 and TRBJ1-5; a weak D match, TRBD1 (6 bases). CDR3 size: 15 residues. From germline, CDR1 is MGHRA and CDR2 YSYEKL. Trimming removed 1 base at V and 5 bases at J, with 12 bases between. Here the CDR3 reads CASSQGTGRHQPQHF. In DNA form, the CDR3 reads TGCGCCAGCAGCCAAGGAACAGGGAGACATCAGCCCCAGCATTTT.

This sequence joins TRBV7-9 and TRBJ2-5; 13 nucleotides agree with TRBD2. Trimming removed 3 bases from V and 4 bases from J; junction bases left unmatched: 8. The germline V gene encodes CDR1 SEHNR and CDR2 FQNEAQ (reference sequence). This CDR3 has 17 amino acids. The CDR3 coding sequence is TGTGCCAGCAGCTTGGGTGCTGGACTAGCGGGGGTAGAGACCCAGTACTTC. Translation gives CASSLGAGLAGVETQYF.

This sequence joins TRBV4-1 and TRBJ2-7; 9 bases are shared with TRBD1. J was trimmed by 0 bases and V by 3 bases; bases with no gene match: 9. The CDR3 extends over 17 amino acids. The V gene's germline CDR1 is MGHRA and CDR2 YSYEKL. The chain's CDR3 is CASSQEPGTGNSYEQYF. The CDR3 nucleotides read TGCGCCAGCAGCCAGGAGCCCGGGACAGGGAACTCCTACGAGCAGTACTTC.

The table lists this clone with a count of one. This chain links TRBV11-2 with TRBJ2-7; D perhaps matches TRBD2 (5 bases). The CDR3 contains 17 residues. CDR1 and CDR2 from the germline V gene are SGHAT and FQNNGV. V lost 1 base, J lost 0 bases, and 16 bases lay in between. The CDR3: CASSLGWGAMSSYEQYF. The DNA of the CDR3 is TGTGCCAGCAGCTTAGGGTGGGGAGCGATGAGCTCCTACGAGCAGTACTTC.

V is TRBV9 and J is TRBJ1-1, with 9 bases lining up with TRBD1. The CDR3 is 15 residues long. Germline CDR1 reads SGDLS; CDR2 reads YYNGEE. The trim removed 0 bases at V and 4 bases at J, leaving 4 bases unmatched. The DNA of the CDR3 is TGTGCCAGCAGCGTAGCGGGACAGGGAGGCACTGAAGCTTTCTTT. Protein sequence: CASSVAGQGGTEAFF.

This clone was detected a few times. The chain couples TRBV19 to TRBJ2-4; the D gene is possibly TRBD2 (6 bases). Germline-derived CDR1 and CDR2 are LNHDA and SQIVND (reference sequence). V lost 3 bases to trimming and J lost 0 bases, with 6 bases between them. The CDR3 is 14 amino acids. CDR3 bases: TGTGCCAGTAGTATGGAGGGAGCCAAAAACATTCAGTACTTC. Protein product: CASSMEGAKNIQYF.